This T cell receptor (beta chain) derives from a study of siplizumab effects on memory and regulatory T cells. General study points: Treg origin accounted for an average of roughly 65% of mappable alloreactive CD4+ clones with siplizumab and 25% to 30% in controls.

About this clone: What it binds is not known.

Repertoires were generated with immunoSEQ multiplex PCR, while TCRdb's copy carries only in-frame clones and drops some. The sample lists fewer than 100,000 clones, over 85% occurring once. This CDR3 has 14 residues. Trimming took 1 base from V and 4 from J, leaving 12 bases between them. The chain employs TRBV5-3 and TRBJ2-7; no reliable D call. TRBV5-3 is assigned to the ORF class and has an uncertain function. The sequencing sample was made of non-Treg CD4+ T cells sorted from blood. The source is a human donor in good health. The chain's CDR3 is CARSLFGQTYEQYF. CDR3 DNA: TGTGCCAGAAGCTTGTTTGGTCAGACTTACGAGCAGTACTTC.